The T cell receptor beta chain described here comes from a study of blood T cell repertoires in COVID-19 (dated by TCRdb to 2018 to 2020). Notes on the research overall: Samples from collaborators originated in the United States, Italy and Spain and spanned both the acute and convalescent phases of COVID-19. The material from the prospective study consisted of cDNA or gDNA derived from T cells, B-cell-depleted T cells, or PBMCs. The dataset comprised deeply sampled blood TCRbeta repertoires from subjects exposed to, actively infected with, or recovered from COVID-19. A freely available public database, intended as a resource for researchers studying the immune response to SARS-CoV-2, is where the repertoires were released. Samples were obtained from the ongoing ImmuneRACE study (first 160 participants) and from about 1,300 subjects provided by 6 global collaborators. A de-identified subject ID, COVID-19 status, age in years and sex were almost always included in the sample metadata. HLA class I and class II types, where available, came from metadata supplied by the sample provider rather than from assay-based typing. Results the study describes overall, beyond this receptor: The amount of clinical and demographic metadata varied by source and participant and was provided uncurated.

The germline V gene yields MGHDK for CDR1 and SYGVNS for CDR2. There are 13 amino acids in the CDR3, from cysteine to phenylalanine inclusive. Left in the record is the CDR3 DNA by itself, 39 bases read in frame from the first base. The trim is 6 bases for V and 0 bases for J, with a gap of 9 bases between the germline ends. TCRbeta CDR3 regions were amplified from genomic DNA by means of the immunoSEQ Assay, a bias-controlled multiplex PCR. The paper's data handling went like this. The number of nucleated cells in each sample was estimated by amplification of reference gene primers within the assay. Sequence reads were collapsed and filtered to measure the absolute abundance of every unique TCRbeta CDR3 rearrangement. For each sample, productive Simpson clonality was calculated as the square root of Simpson's diversity index across productive rearrangements. TCRdb re-hosts the immuneACCESS table, in-frame sequences only. Its copies lack some clones; in the studies checked, an unresolved V gene accounts for under half of them, and the cause for the rest is not known. V and J calls and clone size come straight from that table; D and trimming were deduced from the DNA. The sample contains about 150,000 clones, more than 80% of them found a single time. The ten largest clones take up approximately 0.55% of the sample.

With regard to this clone: Its antigen is unknown. Base qualities are not recorded, but no much larger clone differs from it by a single base. In the same sample, other DNA sequences code for this CDR3.

Each collaborating institution followed its own protocols to collect whole blood in K2EDTA tubes. For TCRbeta analysis, collaborators shipped samples in one of three forms: frozen whole blood, isolated PBMCs, or DNA extracted from either of those sample types. The receptor comes from a man aged 45-60 years with acute or convalescent COVID-19. The sequence links TRBV25-1 to TRBJ2-7, with TRBD1 as a weak D call on 6 bases. The sample comprised peripheral blood. In nucleotide form, the sequence is TGTGCCAGCAGGCACAGGGTCTCCTACGAGCAGTACTTC. Its protein is CASRHRVSYEQYF.